Following are 16 T cell receptor beta chains from one sample sequenced in a study of T cell changes during pregnancy in multiple sclerosis. This table comes from immunoSEQ multiplex PCR, and its TCRdb copy is limited to in-frame clones, with some not included. The sample carries about 77,000 clones, around 91% recorded once. The sequenced sample was peripheral blood, obtained before pregnancy. All receptors derive from a female donor with multiple sclerosis, enrolled in a pregnancy study.

This clone was seen only once. The chain recombines TRBV10-1 with TRBJ2-1; perhaps TRBD2 as D (5 bases). This CDR3 has 16 residues. Per the germline V gene, CDR1 is WNHNN and CDR2 is SYGVQD (reference sequence). The V end was cut by 2 bases, the J end by 6 bases, with 17 bases between. CDR3 nucleotide sequence: TGCGCCAGCAGTGAGCGCGGGTGGTTTGGGTCCAATGAGCAGTTCTTC. Translated, it gives CASSERGWFGSNEQFF.

V is TRBV19 and J is TRBJ2-7, with 7 nucleotides matching TRBD1. This CDR3 region has 13 residues. Germline V gives CDR1 LNHDA, CDR2 SQIVND (reference sequence). Trimming took 8 bases from V and 2 from J; bases not matched to a gene: 6. This CDR3 is CASQGQRTYEQYF. CDR3 bases: TGTGCCAGTCAGGGACAGCGAACCTACGAGCAGTACTTC.

This clone was found a few times. CDR3 nucleotide sequence: TGTGCCAGTACCCTCTTACAGGGGGTCGGCCAGCCCCAGCATTTT. This codes for CASTLLQGVGQPQHF. The chain joins TRBV19 to TRBJ1-5; 8 bases are shared with TRBD1. The CDR3 consists of 15 residues. Looked up from germline, CDR1 is LNHDA and CDR2 is SQIVND (reference sequence). The trim removed 7 bases at V and 7 bases at J, leaving 12 bases unmatched.

The chain uses TRBV5-1 and TRBJ2-5; 7 bases map to TRBD2. The CDR3 has 16 residues. Germline loops: CDR1 SGHRS, CDR2 YFSETQ. J was trimmed by 1 base and V by 0 bases; bases with no gene match: 6. CDR3: CASSLGSSGFQETQYF. The CDR3 region has the DNA TGCGCCAGCAGCTTGGGTTCTAGCGGATTCCAAGAGACCCAGTACTTC.

This sequence joins TRBV5-6 and TRBJ2-1; 10 bases map to TRBD1. Germline V gene lookup returns CDR1 SGHDT and CDR2 YYEEEE. This CDR3 is 15 amino acids long. V lost 3 bases, J lost 7 bases, and 7 bases stayed unmatched. CDR3: CASSSRDRGGNEQFF. In DNA, the CDR3 is TGTGCCAGCAGCTCCCGGGACAGGGGAGGAAATGAGCAGTTCTTC.

The chain is built from TRBV2 and TRBJ2-2; 7 bases are a match to TRBD1. Germline V gene lookup returns CDR1 SNHLY and CDR2 FYNNEI. With 2 bases clipped from V and 2 bases from J, the junction kept 11 bases outside the gene matches. The CDR3 extends over 18 amino acids. The CDR3 sequence is CASSERQGLWINTGELFF. The DNA for the CDR3 is TGTGCCAGCAGTGAACGACAGGGCCTATGGATTAACACCGGGGAGCTGTTTTTT.

The chain couples TRBV4-3 to TRBJ2-1; 7 bases match TRBD2. V shed 1 base, J shed 10 bases, and the junction held 10 bases outside the gene matches. The CDR3 length is 15 residues. CDR1 LGHNA and CDR2 YSLEER come from the germline V gene. The CDR3 DNA is TGCGCCAGCAGCCAAGTTTTTGCGGGGGTAAGAGAGCAGTTCTTC. Translation gives CASSQVFAGVREQFF.

This clone was recorded only once. The chain carries TRBV5-1 and TRBJ2-5; unclear D gene. The CDR3 is made up of 13 amino acids. V lost 4 bases and J 1 base, leaving 8 bases between the germline ends. Germline V gene data show CDR1 as SGHRS and CDR2 as YFSETQ. CDR3 sequence reads: CASSPSPQETQYF. CDR3 sequence (DNA): TGCGCCAGCAGCCCTTCCCCCCAAGAGACCCAGTACTTC.

J is TRBJ1-1 and V is TRBV14; D remains ambiguous. CDR1 is SGHDN, CDR2 FVKESK, per germline. This CDR3 is built from 13 residues. V shed 4 bases and J shed 4 bases, with 10 bases lying between them. CDR3 residues: CASSPRLGTEAFF. The DNA of the CDR3 is TGTGCCAGCAGCCCGAGGTTGGGCACTGAAGCTTTCTTT.

The chain couples TRBV6-5 to TRBJ2-1; the match to TRBD1 covers 7 bases. Germline trimming cut 3 bases from V and 0 bases from J; bases unmatched to any gene: 5. CDR1 and CDR2 from the germline V gene are MNHEY and SVGAGI. The CDR3 spans 16 residues. CDR3 sequence reads: CASSYIQGVSYNEQFF. The CDR3 region has the DNA TGTGCCAGCAGTTATATCCAGGGGGTCTCCTACAATGAGCAGTTCTTC.

The chain employs TRBV6-6 and TRBJ1-1; no definite D call. With 5 bases removed from V and 1 base from J, the gap between germline ends came to 8 bases. The CDR3 totals 13 residues. CDR1 is MNHNY and CDR2 is SVGAGI in the germline V gene (reference sequence). The CDR3 nucleotides are TGTGCCAGCAGTCTGAGTTGGAACACTGAAGCTTTCTTT. Translated, it gives CASSLSWNTEAFF.

The rearrangement uses TRBV9 and TRBJ2-2, with TRBD2 identical over 9 bases. The CDR3 extends over 15 amino acids. J was trimmed by 7 bases and V by 4 bases; bases with no gene match: 8. Germline values: CDR1 SGDLS, CDR2 YYNGEE. This CDR3 reads CASSTGTSLYGELFF. The CDR3 region has the DNA TGTGCCAGCAGCACAGGGACTAGCTTGTACGGGGAGCTGTTTTTT. The variable domain in full, completed from reference TRBV9 and TRBJ2-2, reads DSGVTQTPKHLITATGQRVTLRCSPRSGDLSVYWYQQSLDQGLQFLIQYYNGEERAKGNILERFSAQQFPDLHSELNLSSLELGDSALYFCASSTGTSLYGELFFGEGSRLTVL.

The V and J genes are TRBV4-1 and TRBJ2-2, with 7 bases fitting TRBD1. This CDR3 comprises 18 residues. The trim removed 5 bases at V and 5 bases at J, leaving 17 bases unmatched. Germline loops: CDR1 MGHRA, CDR2 YSYEKL. CDR3 sequence: CASSAHDRAGVVTGELFF. The CDR3 DNA reads TGCGCCAGCAGCGCACACGACAGGGCAGGAGTGGTAACCGGGGAGCTGTTTTTT.

This chain joins TRBV5-1 and TRBJ2-1, with TRBD2 matching over 10 bases. This CDR3 region has 17 residues. The V gene's germline CDR1 is SGHRS and CDR2 YFSETQ. Trimming at V came to 0 bases and at J to 4 bases, leaving 7 bases not matched to a gene. CDR3 nucleotides: TGCGCCAGCAGCTTGGCAAGCGGGGGGGACCTTTACAATGAGCAGTTCTTC. It yields the protein CASSLASGGDLYNEQFF.

This clone occurred once. The chain recombines TRBV15 with TRBJ2-7, with a possible D match to TRBD1 (5 bases). V was trimmed by 1 base and J by 5 bases, leaving 12 bases between them. The CDR3 is 14 amino acids. Per germline, CDR1 LNHNV and CDR2 YYDKDF (reference sequence). The CDR3 sequence: CATSRARVSHEQYF. The CDR3 bases are TGTGCCACCAGCAGAGCCAGGGTATCCCACGAGCAGTACTTC.

The V and J genes are TRBV11-2 and TRBJ2-3; 7 nucleotides match TRBD2. Germline CDR1 and CDR2: SGHAT and FQNNGV. This CDR3 region has 16 residues. Losses at the gene ends were 5 bases for V and 6 bases for J; bases not matched to a gene: 14. CDR3 coding DNA: TGTGCCAGCAGCCCCGGGACTATCCAGCCTGGGGATACGCAGTATTTT. This translates into CASSPGTIQPGDTQYF.